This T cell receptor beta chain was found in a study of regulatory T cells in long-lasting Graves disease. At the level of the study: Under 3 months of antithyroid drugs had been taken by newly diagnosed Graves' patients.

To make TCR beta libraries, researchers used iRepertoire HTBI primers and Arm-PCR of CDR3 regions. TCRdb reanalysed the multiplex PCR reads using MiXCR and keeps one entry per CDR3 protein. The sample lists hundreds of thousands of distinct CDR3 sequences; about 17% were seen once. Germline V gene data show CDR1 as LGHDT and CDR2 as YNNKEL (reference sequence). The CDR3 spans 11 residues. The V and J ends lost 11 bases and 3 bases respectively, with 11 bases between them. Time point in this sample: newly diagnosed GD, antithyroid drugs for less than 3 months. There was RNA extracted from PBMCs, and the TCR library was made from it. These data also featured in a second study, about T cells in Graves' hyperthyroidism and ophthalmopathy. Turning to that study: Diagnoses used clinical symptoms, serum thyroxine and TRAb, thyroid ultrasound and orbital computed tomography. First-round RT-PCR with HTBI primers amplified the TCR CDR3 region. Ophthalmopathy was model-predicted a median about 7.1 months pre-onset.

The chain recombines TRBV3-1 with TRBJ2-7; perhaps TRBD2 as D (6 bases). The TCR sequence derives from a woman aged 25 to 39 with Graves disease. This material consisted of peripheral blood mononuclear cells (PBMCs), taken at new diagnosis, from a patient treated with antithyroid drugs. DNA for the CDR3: TGTGCCTCCGGCGGGGTCTACGAGCAGTACTTC. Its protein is CASGGVYEQYF.